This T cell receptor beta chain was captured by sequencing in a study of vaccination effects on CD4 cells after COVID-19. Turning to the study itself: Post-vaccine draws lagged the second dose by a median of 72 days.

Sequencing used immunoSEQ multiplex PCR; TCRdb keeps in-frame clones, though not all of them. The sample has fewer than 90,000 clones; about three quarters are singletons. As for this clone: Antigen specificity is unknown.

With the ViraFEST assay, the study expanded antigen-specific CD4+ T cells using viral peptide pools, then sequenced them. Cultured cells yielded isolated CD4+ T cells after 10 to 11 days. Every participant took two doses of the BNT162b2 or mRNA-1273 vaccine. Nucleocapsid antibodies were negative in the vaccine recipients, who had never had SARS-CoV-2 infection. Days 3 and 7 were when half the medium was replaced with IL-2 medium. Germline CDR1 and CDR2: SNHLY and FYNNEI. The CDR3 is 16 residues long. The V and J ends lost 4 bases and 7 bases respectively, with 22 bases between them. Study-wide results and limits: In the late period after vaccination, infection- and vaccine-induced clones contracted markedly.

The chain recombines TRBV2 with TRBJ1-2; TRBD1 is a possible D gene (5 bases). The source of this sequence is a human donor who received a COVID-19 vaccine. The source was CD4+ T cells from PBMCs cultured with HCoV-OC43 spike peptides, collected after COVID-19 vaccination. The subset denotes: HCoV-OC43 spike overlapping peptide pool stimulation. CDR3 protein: CASSGGSGFKSTGYTF. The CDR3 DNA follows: TGTGCCAGCAGTGGCGGTTCAGGGTTCAAGTCAACTGGCTACACCTTC.